Sequencing of this TCR beta chain was carried out in a study of shared clonotypes between healthy human individuals. Across the whole study: A donor's plate count was three for CD4 naive and three for CD4 memory; CD8 naive had two and CD8 memory one.

Naive-designated CD8 cells lacked CD45RO, were positively enriched for CCR7, and omitted terminally differentiated effector memory CD45RA+ cells. Turning to this clone: Its target is unknown.

At the deep level, the assay was run. Repertoires were generated with immunoSEQ multiplex PCR, while TCRdb's copy carries only in-frame clones and drops some. This sample carries around 560,000 clones, approximately 95% of them seen once, and the ten largest clones take about 0.11%. J lost 5 bases, V lost 5 bases, and 8 bases had no gene match. Germline V gives CDR1 MGHDK, CDR2 SYGVNS. The CDR3 has 14 amino acids. Whole-study findings and limits: Donor scarcity curtailed the genetic and exposure-history diversity represented herein. Clonotype sharing levels among donors were expected to vary with sequencing depth.

The chain employs TRBV25-1 and TRBJ2-5; 7 positions agree with TRBD2. Sequencing used naive CD8+ T cells sorted from blood. The receptor's source is a woman aged 30 to 39 in good health. The CDR3 loop is CASSHREAGETQYF. The CDR3 DNA is TGTGCCAGCAGTCACCGGGAGGCAGGGGAGACCCAGTACTTC.